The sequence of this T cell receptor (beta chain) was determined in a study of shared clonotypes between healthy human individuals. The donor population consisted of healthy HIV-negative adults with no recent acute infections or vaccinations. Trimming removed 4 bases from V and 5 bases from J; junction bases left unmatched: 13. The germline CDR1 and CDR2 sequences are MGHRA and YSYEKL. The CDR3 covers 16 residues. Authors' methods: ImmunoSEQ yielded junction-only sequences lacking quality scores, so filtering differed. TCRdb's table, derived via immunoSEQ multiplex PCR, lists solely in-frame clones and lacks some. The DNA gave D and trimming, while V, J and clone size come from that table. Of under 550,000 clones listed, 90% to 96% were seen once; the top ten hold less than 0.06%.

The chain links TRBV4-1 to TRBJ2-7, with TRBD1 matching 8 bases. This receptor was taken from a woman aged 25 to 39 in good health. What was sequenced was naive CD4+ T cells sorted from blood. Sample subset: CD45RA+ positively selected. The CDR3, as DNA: TGCGCCAGCAGCCGATCTGGACAGGGTCTTCTCCACGAGCAGTACTTC. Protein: CASSRSGQGLLHEQYF.